Sequencing of this TCR beta chain was carried out in a study of control samples from healthy donors and cancer patients. This CDR3 is built from 15 residues. V shed 2 bases and J shed 1 base, with 9 bases lying between them. Per the germline V gene, CDR1 is SGHKS and CDR2 is YYEKEE (reference sequence). TCRdb keeps only in-frame clones here, not all; method: immunoSEQ multiplex PCR. The sample consists of just under 80,000 clones, roughly 89% of them appearing once. The sequence derives from a woman in her sixties or seventies with head and neck cancer. Specimen: PBMCs. The chain uses TRBV5-5 and TRBJ2-2; D unclear. CDR3 in DNA: TGTGCCAGCAGCTTCCCGGCAGAGAACACCGGGGAGCTGTTTTTT. Its translation: CASSFPAENTGELFF.